Described below is a single T cell receptor beta chain sequence and its context. The CDR3 has 13 amino acids. The V gene end was trimmed by 6 bases and the J gene end by 3 bases; junction bases not matched to a gene: 4. Original methodology: Reference gene primer amplification yielded estimated nucleated cell counts. Libraries were prepared by immunoSEQ multiplex PCR; TCRdb keeps only in-frame clonotypes and omits some of them. V, J and clone size derive from that table, while D and trimming were established from the DNA sequence. Altogether some 88,000 clones are present, 90% to 95% being singletons, with the ten largest covering about 1.8%. The data belong to a study of blood T cell repertoires in COVID-19. Across the whole study: Nucleic acid was either cDNA or gDNA, and it came from T cells, B-cell-depleted T cells, or PBMCs.

The rearrangement uses TRBV12-3 or TRBV12-4 and TRBJ2-5; 7 bases are shared with TRBD1. Sequences were obtained from peripheral blood. The sequence was collected from a human donor with active COVID-19. The donor label of this sample is uncertain. CDR3 in amino acids: CASRGQVKETQYF. The CDR3 coding sequence is TGTGCCAGCAGAGGACAGGTCAAAGAGACCCAGTACTTC.